This TCR beta chain was sequenced during a study of T cell responses to AZD1222 COVID-19 vaccine. About the research overall: Analysis merged second doses at about 4 or about 12 weeks.

Profiling relied on immunoSEQ multiplex PCR, and the TCRdb table lists in-frame clones only, not all of them. The repertoire holds 95,000 to 120,000 clones, 86% seen once, with less than 3.5% in the top ten. Comments on this clone: What it binds is unknown.

Trimming removed 4 bases from V and 3 bases from J, with 3 bases in between. The CDR3 extends over 12 amino acids. Germline assignment: CDR1 MGHRA and CDR2 YSYEKL. Study findings and constraints: Variant regions that are unmutated are reportedly the target of nearly half of spike-specific TCRs. Donors were chiefly white British, with a greater number of females, and clonal diversity was perhaps underestimated.

Sequencing was performed on peripheral blood, taken on day 0 of AZD1222 vaccination. The genes are TRBV4-1 and TRBJ2-2, with D unresolved. This TCR came from an adult in good health. This CDR3 is CASSRDTGELFF. CDR3 in DNA: TGCGCCAGCAGCCGAGACACCGGGGAGCTGTTTTTT.